The 31 T cell receptor beta chains given below trace back to one sample, sequenced in a study of cytomegalovirus exposure and HLA in healthy donors. TCRdb's table, derived via immunoSEQ multiplex PCR, lists solely in-frame clones and lacks some. This sample has over 200,000 clones, with about 90% found just once. Material: PBMCs. The receptors here all came from a woman younger than 45 in good health and CMV-seronegative.

This chain connects TRBV6-1 to TRBJ2-1; D not resolved. V was clipped by 7 bases and J by 0 bases, with 13 bases between them. This CDR3 has 15 residues. The germline V gene has CDR1 MNHNS and CDR2 SASEGT. CDR3 in DNA: TGTGCCAGCAAGGCCCCAGGACGCTCCTACAATGAGCAGTTCTTC. Protein product: CASKAPGRSYNEQFF.

The gene calls are TRBV2 and TRBJ2-7; 8 bases align to TRBD1. The V and J ends lost 5 bases and 5 bases, in that order; junction bases with no gene match: 11. CDR3 length: 15 amino acids. From germline, CDR1 is SNHLY and CDR2 FYNNEI. DNA for the CDR3: TGTGCCAGCAGTTTGGCAGGGGGCGCCCCAAACGAGCAGTACTTC. Translating gives CASSLAGGAPNEQYF. Full variable domain (missing parts from reference TRBV2 and TRBJ2-7): EPEVTQTPSHQVTQMGQEVILRCVPISNHLYFYWYRQILGQKVEFLVSFYNNEISEKSEIFDDQFSVERPDGSNFTLKIRSTKLEDSAMYFCASSLAGGAPNEQYFGPGTRLTVT.

The chain carries TRBV11-3 and TRBJ2-5; 14 nucleotides align to TRBD2. The length of the CDR3 is 19 residues. With V trimmed by 5 bases and J by 5 bases, 16 bases remained unmatched. Germline V CDR1 and CDR2: SGHNT, YENEEA. The CDR3: CASSGQGTSGGELQETQYF. DNA for the CDR3: TGTGCCAGCAGCGGCCAAGGGACTAGCGGGGGCGAGTTGCAGGAGACCCAGTACTTC.

The V gene is TRBV6-5, the J gene TRBJ2-7; D not resolved. Trimming removed 0 bases from V and 3 bases from J, with 9 bases in between. The CDR3 is made up of 14 amino acids. Germline CDR1 reads MNHEY; CDR2 reads SVGAGI. The CDR3 protein is CASSYSAPSYEQYF. CDR3 DNA sequence: TGTGCCAGCAGTTACTCGGCGCCGAGCTACGAGCAGTACTTC.

This chain joins TRBV18 and TRBJ1-1, with 8 positions matching TRBD1. CDR1 and CDR2 (germline): KGHSH, LQKENI. The CDR3 extends over 14 amino acids. Losses at the gene ends were 3 bases for V and 4 bases for J; bases not matched to a gene: 4. Written as DNA, the CDR3 is TGTGCCAGCTCACCCACAGGGGGGGCCACTGAAGCTTTCTTT. Translation: CASSPTGGATEAFF.

The gene calls are TRBV5-4 and TRBJ1-2; 9 bases match TRBD1. Germline CDR1 and CDR2: SGHNT and YYREEE (reference sequence). The V and J ends lost 0 bases and 4 bases, in that order; junction bases with no gene match: 4. The CDR3 covers 15 residues. CDR3 sequence reads: CASSLGAGQGYGYTF. CDR3 sequence (DNA): TGTGCCAGCAGCTTGGGGGCGGGACAGGGCTATGGCTACACCTTC.

The chain is built from TRBV5-6 and TRBJ1-5, with TRBD1 matching 7 bases. Unmatched junction bases numbered 9, after V lost 3 bases and J lost 3 bases. CDR1 is SGHDT, CDR2 YYEEEE, per germline. The CDR3 loop spans 16 amino acids. The CDR3 sequence: CASSSLSGGPNQPQHF. As DNA, the CDR3 is TGTGCCAGCAGCTCACTATCAGGGGGTCCCAATCAGCCCCAGCATTTT.

The chain uses TRBV18 and TRBJ1-1, with TRBD1 as a possible D gene (5 bases). This CDR3 contains 16 residues. Germline V gives CDR1 KGHSH, CDR2 LQKENI. V lost 1 base, J lost 2 bases, and 14 bases lay in between. CDR3 nucleotides: TGTGCCAGCTCACCACTCGCAAGGGGTGGTAACACTGAAGCTTTCTTT. Encoded protein: CASSPLARGGNTEAFF.

This rearrangement joins TRBV28 to TRBJ2-4; D call uncertain. Trimming pared 10 bases from V and 0 bases from J, leaving 16 bases between. CDR1 and CDR2 (germline): MDHEN, SYDVKM. The CDR3 contains 15 residues. In DNA form, the CDR3 reads TGTGCCACCCGCTCTCACGGTGGAGCCAAAAACATTCAGTACTTC. This encodes CATRSHGGAKNIQYF.

The chain recombines TRBV28 with TRBJ2-7, with no clear D. V dropped 6 bases and J dropped 2 bases, with 14 bases sitting between them. The CDR3 has 14 residues. From germline, CDR1 is MDHEN and CDR2 SYDVKM. CDR3 sequence: CASSLPFSTYEQYF. CDR3 DNA sequence: TGTGCCAGCAGCCTTCCCTTCTCGACCTACGAGCAGTACTTC. Complete variable domain (other parts from reference TRBV28 and TRBJ2-7): DVKVTQSSRYLVKRTGEKVFLECVQDMDHENMFWYRQDPGLGLRLIYFSYDVKMKEKGDIPEGYSVSREKKERFSLILESASTNQTSMYLCASSLPFSTYEQYFGPGTRLTVT.

The chain carries TRBV28 and TRBJ2-3, with 8 positions matching TRBD1. CDR1 and CDR2 from the germline V gene are MDHEN and SYDVKM. Losses at the gene ends were 6 bases for V and 7 bases for J; bases not matched to a gene: 9. The CDR3 contains 14 residues. The CDR3 spells CASSEPGGVNTQYF. The CDR3 bases are TGTGCCAGCAGCGAACCAGGGGGCGTAAATACGCAGTATTTT.

Only a few counts were recorded for this clone. This chain links TRBV11-3 with TRBJ2-1, with TRBD2 matching 12 bases. Losses at the gene ends were 2 bases for V and 0 bases for J; bases not matched to a gene: 5. The CDR3 length is 18 residues. The germline gives CDR1 SGHNT, CDR2 YENEEA. The CDR3 region has the DNA TGTGCCAGCAGCTTATTTGGACTAGCGGGGAGCTCCTACAATGAGCAGTTCTTC. It encodes CASSLFGLAGSSYNEQFF.

On this clone itself: Other DNA sequences of this sample code for an identical CDR3. The rearrangement joins TRBV28 to TRBJ1-5, with TRBD1 matching 9 bases. V lost 3 bases and J lost 7; bases outside the gene matches: 4. Per germline, CDR1 MDHEN and CDR2 SYDVKM. The CDR3 has 14 amino acids. The CDR3 region is CASSLGQGSQPQHF. The CDR3 bases are TGTGCCAGCAGTTTGGGACAGGGCAGCCAGCCCCAGCATTTT.

The J gene is TRBJ1-5, the V gene TRBV11-2; possible D gene TRBD1, 5 bases. V lost 4 bases and J 4 bases, leaving 8 bases between the germline ends. Germline-derived CDR1 and CDR2 are SGHAT and FQNNGV. This CDR3 region has 13 residues. This CDR3 reads CASSSDRNQPQHF. DNA of the CDR3: TGTGCCAGCAGCTCCGACAGAAATCAGCCCCAGCATTTT.

The chain carries TRBV6-5 and TRBJ1-1; D is uncertain. This CDR3 is built from 15 residues. The germline V gene has CDR1 MNHEY and CDR2 SVGAGI. Trimming removed 2 bases from V and 1 base from J, with 11 bases in between. The DNA of the CDR3 is TGTGCCAGCAGTTACGCTGTTCCCCGGAACACTGAAGCTTTCTTT. Amino acids: CASSYAVPRNTEAFF.

This chain links TRBV28 with TRBJ2-7; TRBD1 aligns across 8 bases. With 10 bases clipped from V and 9 bases from J, the junction kept 14 bases outside the gene matches. The germline CDR1 and CDR2 sequences are MDHEN and SYDVKM. This CDR3 comprises 13 residues. The CDR3 DNA sequence: TGTGCCACCCGGACAGGGACGATTAGGTGGCAGTACTTC. Residues: CATRTGTIRWQYF.

This clone occurred a few times. This rearrangement joins TRBV5-1 to TRBJ2-2; no clear D. The V gene lost 0 bases and the J gene lost 6 bases, with 9 bases spanning the gap. In germline, CDR1 is SGHRS, CDR2 YFSETQ. The CDR3 is made up of 14 amino acids. CDR3 region: CASSLAPDPGELFF. In DNA form, the CDR3 reads TGCGCCAGCAGCTTGGCTCCGGACCCCGGGGAGCTGTTTTTT.

This clone came up a few times. The chain links TRBV5-1 to TRBJ2-1; 11 bases line up with TRBD2. Germline CDR1 is SGHRS and CDR2 is YFSETQ. Trimming removed 7 bases from V and 6 bases from J; junction bases left unmatched: 9. The CDR3 length is 15 residues. In nucleotides, the CDR3 is TGCGCCAGCGCCACCTCCGGGACTAGCGGCAATGAGCAGTTCTTC. The encoded protein is CASATSGTSGNEQFF.

This clone has more than one count but fewer than ten. The chain recombines TRBV27 with TRBJ1-5; D perhaps matches TRBD1 (6 bases). The germline V and J ends were trimmed by 5 bases and 6 bases, with 8 bases remaining between them. CDR1 and CDR2 from the germline V gene are MNHEY and SMNVEV (reference sequence). CDR3 length: 12 residues. This CDR3 is CASSTRGQPQHF. The CDR3 region has the DNA TGTGCCAGCAGTACCAGGGGTCAGCCCCAGCATTTT.

This sequence joins TRBV11-3 and TRBJ2-5; D perhaps matches TRBD1 (5 bases). V lost 5 bases to trimming and J lost 4 bases, with 8 bases between them. The CDR3 has 12 amino acids. CDR1 is SGHNT, CDR2 YENEEA, per germline. For the CDR3, the DNA is TGTGCCAGCAGCCGGACATCAGAGACCCAGTACTTC. This gives the protein CASSRTSETQYF.

The CDR3 loop is CASRLAGYNEQFF. The CDR3 DNA is TGTGCCTCGCGCCTAGCGGGTTACAATGAGCAGTTCTTC. The gene calls are TRBV27 and TRBJ2-1, with 8 bases fitting TRBD2. Trimming took 11 bases from V and 4 from J; bases not matched to a gene: 7. This CDR3 comprises 13 residues. Germline V gives CDR1 MNHEY, CDR2 SMNVEV (reference sequence).

The chain couples TRBV5-6 to TRBJ2-5; a possible D gene is TRBD2 (6 bases). Per germline, CDR1 SGHDT and CDR2 YYEEEE. V was trimmed by 1 base and J by 4 bases, leaving 11 bases between them. The CDR3 has 14 amino acids. The CDR3 is CASSLRGIPETQYF. CDR3 nucleotides: TGTGCCAGCAGCTTGCGGGGGATTCCAGAGACCCAGTACTTC.

V gene TRBV5-6 combines with J gene TRBJ2-5, with 7 bases lining up with TRBD2. The CDR3 has 13 residues. Germline trimming cut 4 bases from V and 8 bases from J; bases unmatched to any gene: 8. Per the germline V gene, CDR1 is SGHDT and CDR2 is YYEEEE. The CDR3 DNA reads as TGTGCCAGCAGCCCTGGACTAGTTGGAACCCAGTACTTC. Amino acids: CASSPGLVGTQYF.

On this clone: A junction end diverges from the germline sequence, so it may reflect a read error. The rearrangement joins TRBV29-1 to TRBJ1-1; tentatively, D is TRBD1 (5 bases). The length of the CDR3 is 14 residues. Per the germline V gene, CDR1 is SQVTM and CDR2 is ANQGSEA. CDR3 sequence reads: CSVETIGIGPGRTF. The CDR3 DNA reads as TGCAGCGTTGAAACGATTGGGATTGGCCCGGGACGGACTTTT.

The V and J genes are TRBV30 and TRBJ2-7; 8 bases fit TRBD1. This CDR3 contains 13 residues. V lost 6 bases and J lost 2; bases outside the gene matches: 6. The germline V gene has CDR1 GTSNPN and CDR2 SVGIG (reference sequence). CDR3 nucleotide sequence: TGTGCCTGCAAGGGACAGGCGGCCTACGAGCAGTACTTC. This gives the protein CACKGQAAYEQYF.

The chain has TRBV27 and TRBJ2-7; 11 bases align to TRBD2. CDR1 MNHEY and CDR2 SMNVEV come from the germline V gene (reference sequence). The ends lost 4 bases at V and 2 bases at J; junction bases unmatched: 4. The CDR3 length is 15 residues. In nucleotides, the CDR3 is TGTGCCAGCAGTTCTCTAGCGGGAGGAACCTACGAGCAGTACTTC. It encodes CASSSLAGGTYEQYF.

This chain uses TRBV28 with TRBJ2-7; either TRBD1 or TRBD2 may supply D (6 bases each). The CDR3 runs 15 residues. V shed 7 bases and J shed 5 bases, with 21 bases lying between them. Germline lookup yields CDR1 MDHEN and CDR2 SYDVKM. The CDR3 here is CASTQVGGRADEQYF. CDR3 in DNA: TGTGCCAGCACCCAGGTGGGGGGCAGGGCGGACGAGCAGTACTTC.

This clone was counted once. CDR3 sequence reads: CAWSRGNYGYTF. The CDR3 DNA is TGTGCCTGGAGTCGGGGAAACTATGGCTACACCTTC. The rearrangement joins TRBV30 to TRBJ1-2; no definite D call. Germline V CDR1 and CDR2: GTSNPN, SVGIG (reference sequence). V was pared by 2 bases and J by 2 bases, with 6 bases between. The CDR3 is 12 residues long.

This rearrangement joins TRBV7-6 to TRBJ2-5; 8 positions match TRBD2. CDR3 length equals 16 residues. Germline values: CDR1 SGHVS, CDR2 FNYEAQ. The ends lost 4 bases at V and 1 base at J; junction bases unmatched: 8. Here the CDR3 reads CASSYRTSPSQETQYF. CDR3 in DNA: TGTGCCAGCAGCTACCGGACTAGCCCTAGCCAAGAGACCCAGTACTTC.

The J gene is TRBJ1-2, the V gene TRBV7-2; D not resolved. In germline, CDR1 is SGHTA, CDR2 FQGNSA. CDR3 size: 14 residues. V was cut by 5 bases and J by 4 bases, with 14 bases left in between. CDR3 region: CASSPVSPAYGYTF. The CDR3 DNA reads as TGTGCCAGCAGCCCCGTGTCGCCGGCCTATGGCTACACCTTC.

The gene calls are TRBV15 and TRBJ1-2; TRBD1 might be the D (5 bases). Trimming stripped 0 bases from V and 1 base from J, with 12 bases between. Germline CDR1 and CDR2: LNHNV and YYDKDF (reference sequence). CDR3 length: 16 residues. As DNA, the CDR3 is TGTGCCACCAGCAGAGATCTCGGGGGGGATAACTATGGCTACACCTTC. Amino acid sequence: CATSRDLGGDNYGYTF.